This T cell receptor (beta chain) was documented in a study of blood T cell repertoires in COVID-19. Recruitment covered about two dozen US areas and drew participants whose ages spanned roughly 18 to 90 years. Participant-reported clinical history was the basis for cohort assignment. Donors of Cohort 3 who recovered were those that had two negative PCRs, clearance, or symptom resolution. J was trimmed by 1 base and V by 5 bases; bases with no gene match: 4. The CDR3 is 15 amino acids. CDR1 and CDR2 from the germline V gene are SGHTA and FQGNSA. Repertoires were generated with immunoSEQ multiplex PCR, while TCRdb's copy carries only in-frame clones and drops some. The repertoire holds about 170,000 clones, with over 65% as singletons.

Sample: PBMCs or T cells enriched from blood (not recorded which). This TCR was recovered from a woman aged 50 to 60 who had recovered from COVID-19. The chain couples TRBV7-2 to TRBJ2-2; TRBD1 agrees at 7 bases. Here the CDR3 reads CASSRRDRNTGELFF. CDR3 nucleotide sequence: TGTGCCAGCAGCCGCCGGGACAGGAACACCGGGGAGCTGTTTTTT. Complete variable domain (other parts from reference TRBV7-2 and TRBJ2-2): GAGVSQSPSNKVTEKGKDVELRCDPISGHTALYWYRQSLGQGLEFLIYFQGNSAPDKSGLPSDRFSAERTGGSVSTLTIQRTQQEDSAVYLCASSRRDRNTGELFFGEGSRLTVL.